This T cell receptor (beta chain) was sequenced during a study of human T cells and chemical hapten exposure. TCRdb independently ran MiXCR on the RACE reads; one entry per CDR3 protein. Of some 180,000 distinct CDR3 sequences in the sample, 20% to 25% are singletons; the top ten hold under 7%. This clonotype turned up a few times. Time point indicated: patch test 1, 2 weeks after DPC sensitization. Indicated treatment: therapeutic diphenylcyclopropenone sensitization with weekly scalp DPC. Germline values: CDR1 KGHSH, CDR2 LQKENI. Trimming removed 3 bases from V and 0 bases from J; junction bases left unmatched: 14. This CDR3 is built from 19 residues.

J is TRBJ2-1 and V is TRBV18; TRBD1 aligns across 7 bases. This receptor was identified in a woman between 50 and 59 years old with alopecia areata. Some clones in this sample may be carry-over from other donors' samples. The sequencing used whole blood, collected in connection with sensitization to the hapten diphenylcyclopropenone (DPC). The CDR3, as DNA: TGTGCCAGCTCACCCCTCTGGCAACAGGGGACGAGCTCCTACAATGAGCAGTTCTTC. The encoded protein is CASSPLWQQGTSSYNEQFF.